This paragraph reports one TCR beta chain. Its target is unknown. Unmatched junction bases numbered 10, after V lost 7 bases and J lost 8 bases. Germline CDR1 and CDR2: MNHEY and SMNVEV (reference sequence). The CDR3 runs to 15 residues. The record originates from a study of T cell responses to AZD1222 COVID-19 vaccine. Study results and caveats: Without day 14 samples, only post-peak T cell repertoires were studied. Just a handful of people given AZD1222 tested seropositive at baseline. White British people made up most donors, females outnumbered males, and clonal diversity was possibly underestimated.

TCRdb's table, derived via immunoSEQ multiplex PCR, lists solely in-frame clones and lacks some. The table shows about 150,000 clones, with roughly nine tenths occurring only once. The receptor was isolated from an adult in good health. The V and J genes are TRBV27 and TRBJ1-4, with TRBD1 identical over 10 bases. The specimen comprised peripheral blood, sampled on day 0 of AZD1222 vaccination. The DNA for the CDR3 is TGTGCCAGCAAGACCCACGGGACAGGGGAAGAAAAACTGTTTTTT. Protein: CASKTHGTGEEKLFF. The entire variable domain, with the rest obtained from reference TRBV27 and TRBJ1-4, is as follows: EAQVTQNPRYLITVTGKKLTVTCSQNMNHEYMSWYRQDPGLGLRQIYYSMNVEVTDKGDVPEGYKVSRKEKRNFPLILESPSPNQTSLYFCASKTHGTGEEKLFFGSGTQLSVL.